This T cell receptor beta chain was sequenced during a study of T cells in Graves' hyperthyroidism and ophthalmopathy. Overall study results and limits: Ophthalmopathy could be told apart from stable hyperthyroidism with a 13 V-J model.

RNA transcripts gave rise to amplified TCR beta CDR3 regions. The HTBI primer set was used in a first-round RT-PCR of the TCR CDR3. One entry per CDR3 protein, called by TCRdb with MiXCR from the multiplex PCR reads. The sample lists hundreds of thousands of distinct CDR3 sequences; roughly 16% were seen once. CDR3 size: 16 residues. The germline CDR1 and CDR2 sequences are SGHRS and YFSETQ. V lost 0 bases and J 0 bases, leaving 9 bases between the germline ends. A word on this clonotype: The antigen remains unidentified.

Sequenced: blood. The gene calls are TRBV5-1 and TRBJ1-4; D not certain. This clonotype was obtained from a woman aged 25-40 years with Graves' hyperthyroidism. The CDR3: CASSLDFSATNEKLFF. CDR3 DNA sequence: TGCGCCAGCAGCTTGGATTTCTCTGCAACTAATGAAAAACTGTTTTTT. Full variable domain (outside the CDR3, taken from reference TRBV5-1 and TRBJ1-4): KAGVTQTPRYLIKTRGQQVTLSCSPISGHRSVSWYQQTPGQGLQFLFEYFSETQRNKGNFPGRFSGRQFSNSRSEMNVSTLELGDSALYLCASSLDFSATNEKLFFGSGTQLSVL.